This record looks at one TCR beta chain sequence and its context. Enrolled during active infection, Seattle patients were then followed longitudinally. The data are from a study of blood T cell repertoires in COVID-19. Overall study context: Sites in the United States, Italy and Spain provided acute and convalescent COVID-19 samples.

Assay: immunoSEQ multiplex PCR; the TCRdb copy retains only in-frame clones and omits some. Of about 90,000 clones in the sample, around 89% are singletons; the top ten hold around 2.9%. The clonotype was recovered from a man in his fifties with COVID-19, enrolled during active disease. Sequencing input: peripheral blood.

CDR3 in amino acids: CASSPHQGYEQYF. CDR3 sequence (DNA): TGTGCCAGCAGCCCACACCAGGGCTACGAGCAGTACTTC. V is TRBV7-3 and J is TRBJ2-7; tentative D call: TRBD1 (5 bases). V was shortened by 5 bases and J by 3 bases, with 11 bases between the two germline ends. Germline loops: CDR1 SGHTA, CDR2 FQGTGA. This CDR3 region has 13 residues.